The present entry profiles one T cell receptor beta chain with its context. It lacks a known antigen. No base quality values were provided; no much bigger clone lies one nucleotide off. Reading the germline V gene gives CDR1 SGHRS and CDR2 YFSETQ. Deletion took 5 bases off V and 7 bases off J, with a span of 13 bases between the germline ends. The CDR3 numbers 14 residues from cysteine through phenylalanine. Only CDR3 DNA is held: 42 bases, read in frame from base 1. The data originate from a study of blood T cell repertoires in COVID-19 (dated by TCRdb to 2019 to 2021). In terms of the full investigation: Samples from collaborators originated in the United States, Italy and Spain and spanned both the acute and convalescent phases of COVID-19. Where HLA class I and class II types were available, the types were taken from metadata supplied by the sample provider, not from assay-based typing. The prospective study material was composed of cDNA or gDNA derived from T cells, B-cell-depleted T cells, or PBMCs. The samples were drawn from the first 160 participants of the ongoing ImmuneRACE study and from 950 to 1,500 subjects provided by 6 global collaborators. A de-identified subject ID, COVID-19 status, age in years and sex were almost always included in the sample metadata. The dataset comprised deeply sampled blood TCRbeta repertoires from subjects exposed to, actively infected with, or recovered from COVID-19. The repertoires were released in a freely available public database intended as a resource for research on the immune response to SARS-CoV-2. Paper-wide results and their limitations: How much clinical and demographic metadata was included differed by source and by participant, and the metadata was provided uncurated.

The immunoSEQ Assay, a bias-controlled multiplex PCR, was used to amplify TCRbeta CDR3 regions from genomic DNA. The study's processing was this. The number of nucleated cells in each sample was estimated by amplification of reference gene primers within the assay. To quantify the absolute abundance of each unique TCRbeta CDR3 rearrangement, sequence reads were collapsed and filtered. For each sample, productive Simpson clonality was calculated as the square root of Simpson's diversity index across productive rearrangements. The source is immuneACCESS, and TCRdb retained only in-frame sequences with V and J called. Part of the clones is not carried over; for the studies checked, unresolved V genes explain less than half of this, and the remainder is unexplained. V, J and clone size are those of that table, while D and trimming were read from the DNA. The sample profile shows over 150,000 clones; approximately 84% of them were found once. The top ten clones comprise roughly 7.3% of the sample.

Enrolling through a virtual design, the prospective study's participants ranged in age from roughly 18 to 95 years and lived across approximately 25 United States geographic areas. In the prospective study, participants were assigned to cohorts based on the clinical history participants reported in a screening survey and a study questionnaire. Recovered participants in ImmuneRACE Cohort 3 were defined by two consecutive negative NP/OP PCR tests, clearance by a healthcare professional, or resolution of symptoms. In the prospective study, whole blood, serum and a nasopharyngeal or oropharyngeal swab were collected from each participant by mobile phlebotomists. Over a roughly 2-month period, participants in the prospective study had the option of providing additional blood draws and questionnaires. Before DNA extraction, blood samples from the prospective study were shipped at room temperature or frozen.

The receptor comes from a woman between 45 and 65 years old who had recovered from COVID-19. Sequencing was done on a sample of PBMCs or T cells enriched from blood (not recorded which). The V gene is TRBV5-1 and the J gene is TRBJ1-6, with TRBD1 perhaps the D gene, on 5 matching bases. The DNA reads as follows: TGCGCCAGCAGGGAGGGGTGGGTAAATTCACCCCTCCACTTT. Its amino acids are CASREGWVNSPLHF.